One TCR beta chain is described in this entry. This sample was included in a study of T cell changes during pregnancy in multiple sclerosis. From germline, CDR1 is MNHNY and CDR2 SVGAGI (reference sequence). CDR3 length: 15 amino acids. Trimming cost V 7 bases and J 3 bases, with 16 bases left between them. Sequencing used immunoSEQ multiplex PCR; TCRdb keeps in-frame clones, though not all of them. The data show around 96,000 clones, with approximately 92% seen just once and 3.5% to 4.5% held by the top ten. This sequence was found in a female donor with multiple sclerosis, enrolled in a pregnancy study. This chain joins TRBV6-6 and TRBJ2-1; D possibly corresponds to TRBD2 (6 bases). Specimen: peripheral blood, collected in the first trimester of pregnancy. In nucleotides, the CDR3 is TGTGCCAGCATGGGCTTCGGGGGATTCTACAATGAGCAGTTCTTC. Protein product: CASMGFGGFYNEQFF.